These 28 T cell receptor beta chains were sequenced from one sample in a study of T cells in Graves' hyperthyroidism and ophthalmopathy. The CDR3 regions of TCR beta were amplified from RNA transcripts. The study used the HTBI primer set for a first-round RT-PCR of the TCR CDR3. TCRdb reanalysed the multiplex PCR reads using MiXCR and keeps one entry per CDR3 protein. The data hold about 340,000 distinct CDR3 sequences, with around a sixth observed a single time. Sequencing was performed on blood. Every receptor here comes from a woman in her forties or fifties with Graves' hyperthyroidism.

By share of the sample, this clonotype is medium-sized. The chain couples TRBV29-1 to TRBJ2-7; the D gene could be TRBD1 or TRBD2 (6 bases each). This CDR3 region has 12 residues. Germline CDR1 reads SQVTM; CDR2 reads ANQGSEA. Trimming cost V 5 bases and J 4 bases, with 12 bases left between them. The CDR3 sequence: CSVLGGLYEQYF. CDR3 bases: TGCAGCGTTCTGGGGGGCCTATACGAGCAGTACTTC.

The sample holds many counts of this clonotype. The chain has TRBV11-3 and TRBJ2-1, with D perhaps TRBD1 or TRBD2 (5 bases each). With 1 base removed from V and 5 bases from J, the gap between germline ends came to 12 bases. The length of the CDR3 is 15 residues. CDR1 SGHNT and CDR2 YENEEA come from the germline V gene. The CDR3 DNA follows: TGTGCCAGCAGCTTAGCCGGGACGCAAGACAATGAGCAGTTCTTC. It specifies CASSLAGTQDNEQFF.

The genes are TRBV3-1 and TRBJ2-5; TRBD2 aligns across 11 bases. The CDR3 loop spans 16 amino acids. CDR1 and CDR2 from the germline V gene are LGHDT and YNNKEL (reference sequence). The ends lost 0 bases at V and 5 bases at J; junction bases unmatched: 5. DNA of the CDR3: TGTGCCAGCAGCCAAGAAGGGTCTAGCGGGGGGGAGACCCAGTACTTC. Residues: CASSQEGSSGGETQYF.

This clonotype was counted at least ten times. The chain uses TRBV2 and TRBJ1-1; 7 bases match TRBD1. Germline CDR1 is SNHLY and CDR2 is FYNNEI. After removal of 1 base from V and 1 base from J, the junction contained 9 bases not matched to a gene. The CDR3 runs to 17 residues. CDR3 sequence reads: CASSEVDDRVWNTEAFF. The CDR3 DNA reads TGTGCCAGCAGTGAAGTGGACGACAGGGTTTGGAACACTGAAGCTTTCTTT.

J is TRBJ1-1 and V is TRBV27; D is uncertain. The germline CDR1 and CDR2 sequences are MNHEY and SMNVEV (reference sequence). Between the trimmed V and J ends, which lost 8 bases and 4 bases, there was a span of 11 bases. The CDR3 totals 12 residues. The CDR3 nucleotides are TGTGCCAGCGGTTACATGAGCACTGAAGCTTTCTTT. Protein product: CASGYMSTEAFF.

In this sample, this clonotype turned up many times. V gene TRBV12-3 or TRBV12-4 combines with J gene TRBJ2-2, with 10 bases lining up with TRBD1. There are 15 residues in the CDR3. After removal of 4 bases from V and 4 bases from J, the junction contained 3 bases not matched to a gene. CDR3 amino acids: CASSSGTGVTGELFF. The CDR3 DNA reads as TGTGCCAGCAGTTCCGGGACAGGGGTCACCGGGGAGCTGTTTTTT.

Regarding this clonotype: A read error may be the cause here, since a much bigger clone is one base away. This chain joins TRBV2 and TRBJ2-1; 10 bases agree with TRBD2. Germline V CDR1 and CDR2: SNHLY, FYNNEI. The CDR3 is 17 amino acids. CDR3 in amino acids: CASKRGGLSRRYSEQFF. For the CDR3, the DNA is TGTGCCAGCAAGCGGGGGGGCCTGTCAAGGCGGTACAGTGAGCAGTTCTTC.

The rearrangement uses TRBV7-9 and TRBJ1-1, with D unclear. V was pared by 1 base and J by 9 bases, with 12 bases between. Germline CDR1 is SEHNR and CDR2 is FQNEAQ (reference sequence). This CDR3 is built from 13 residues. CDR3: CASSLGEAGKAFF. The CDR3 coding sequence is TGTGCCAGCAGCTTAGGGGAGGCCGGGAAAGCTTTCTTT. Combining the CDR3 with reference TRBV7-9 and TRBJ1-1 gives the whole variable domain DTGVSQNPRHKITKRGQNVTFRCDPISEHNRLYWYRQTLGQGPEFLTYFQNEAQLEKSRLLSDRFSAERPKGSFSTLEIQRTEQGDSAMYLCASSLGEAGKAFFGQGTRLTVV.

This clonotype was detected only a few times. The chain carries TRBV20-1 and TRBJ2-5; D perhaps matches TRBD1 (6 bases). The CDR3 is 10 amino acids. Trimming shortened V by 7 bases and J by 5 bases, and 8 bases separated the two germline ends. Germline V CDR1 and CDR2: DFQATT, SNEGSKA (reference sequence). In nucleotides, the CDR3 is TGCAGTGTCAGGGGCGAGACCCAGTACTTC. This gives the protein CSVRGETQYF.

This clonotype was seen ten or more times. The V gene is TRBV7-8, the J gene TRBJ1-4; 9 bases are shared with TRBD1. This CDR3 is 14 amino acids long. Germline values: CDR1 SGHVS, CDR2 FQNEAQ. The V segment lost 5 bases and the J segment 7 bases; nucleotides outside the gene matches: 5. CDR3 bases: TGTGCCAGCAGCCCAACGGGACAGGGTGAAAAACTGTTTTTT. Translated: CASSPTGQGEKLFF. Filled out from reference TRBV7-8 and TRBJ1-4, the complete variable domain reads GAGVSQSPRYKVAKRGQDVALRCDPISGHVSLFWYQQALGQGPEFLTYFQNEAQLDKSGLPSDRFFAERPEGSVSTLKIQRTQQEDSAVYLCASSPTGQGEKLFFGSGTQLSVL.

This chain connects TRBV7-9 to TRBJ1-2; TRBD1 might be the D (6 bases). The CDR3 contains 15 residues. V lost 7 bases and J 4 bases, leaving 19 bases between the germline ends. CDR1 and CDR2 from the germline V gene are SEHNR and FQNEAQ (reference sequence). The CDR3 nucleotides are TGTGCCAGCACCACTGGGTTCGGGGGCGGCTATGGCTACACCTTC. Its protein product is CASTTGFGGGYGYTF.

This clonotype was seen many times. The chain is built from TRBV28 and TRBJ2-3; 11 nucleotides line up with TRBD1. Losses at the gene ends were 8 bases for V and 2 bases for J; bases not matched to a gene: 6. The V gene's germline CDR1 is MDHEN and CDR2 SYDVKM. This CDR3 comprises 15 residues. CDR3 in amino acids: CASSGTGGFTDTQYF. In DNA form, the CDR3 reads TGTGCCAGCTCCGGGACAGGGGGTTTCACAGATACGCAGTATTTT.

The chain combines TRBV5-1 with TRBJ2-2; 8 positions agree with TRBD1. The CDR3 covers 17 residues. Germline CDR1 SGHRS, CDR2 YFSETQ. Germline trimming cut 0 bases from V and 0 bases from J; bases unmatched to any gene: 4. The CDR3 DNA reads as TGCGCCAGCAGCTTGGAGGGGACAGGAACGAACACCGGGGAGCTGTTTTTT. This gives the protein CASSLEGTGTNTGELFF.

This clonotype came up many times. The rearrangement joins TRBV6-1 to TRBJ2-5; perhaps TRBD2 as D (6 bases). The CDR3 length is 16 residues. V lost 6 bases and J lost 5, with 22 bases in between. Germline assignment: CDR1 MNHNS and CDR2 SASEGT. CDR3 region: CASSTPGGEGGETQYF. CDR3 in DNA: TGTGCCAGCAGCACCCCCGGAGGCGAAGGAGGGGAGACCCAGTACTTC.

This clonotype was seen repeatedly, ten times or more. The gene calls are TRBV29-1 and TRBJ2-3, with 11 bases identical to TRBD2. This CDR3 has 15 amino acids. Germline CDR1 is SQVTM and CDR2 is ANQGSEA. With V trimmed by 6 bases and J by 0 bases, 5 bases remained unmatched. The CDR3 loop reads CSVAGLAESTDTQYF. The CDR3 nucleotides are TGCAGCGTGGCGGGACTAGCGGAGAGCACAGATACGCAGTATTTT.

The chain joins TRBV11-3 to TRBJ2-2; D is tentatively TRBD1 or TRBD2 (5 bases each). Germline V gives CDR1 SGHNT, CDR2 YENEEA. Trimming took 7 bases from V and 0 from J, leaving 9 bases between them. The CDR3 consists of 14 residues. DNA for the CDR3: TGTGCCAGCAAAGAGGGACCGAACACCGGGGAGCTGTTTTTT. Residues: CASKEGPNTGELFF.

V gene TRBV6-2 or TRBV6-3 combines with J gene TRBJ2-3; 12 bases align to TRBD2. Trimming took 6 bases from V and 4 from J; bases not matched to a gene: 8. CDR1 MNHEY and CDR2 SVGEGT come from the germline V gene. CDR3 length equals 16 residues. CDR3 in amino acids: CASRPGLAGPPDTQYF. The CDR3 region has the DNA TGTGCCAGCAGACCCGGACTAGCGGGGCCGCCAGATACGCAGTATTTT.

This clonotype was seen a few times. Possible read error: a much larger clone is one base away. J is TRBJ2-3 and V is TRBV7-2, with 10 bases identical to TRBD2. The length of the CDR3 is 16 residues. Germline values: CDR1 SGHTA, CDR2 FQGNSA. The V and J ends lost 5 bases and 11 bases, in that order; junction bases with no gene match: 16. The CDR3 loop is CASSPRVAGGRGMQYF. The CDR3 DNA follows: TGTGCCAGCAGCCCGCGGGTAGCGGGAGGACGGGGAATGCAGTATTTT. Drawing the rest from reference TRBV7-2 and TRBJ2-3, the complete variable domain is GAGVSQSPSNKVTEKGKDVELRCDPISGHTALYWYRQSLGQGLEFLIYFQGNSAPDKSGLPSDRFSAERTGGSVSTLTIQRTQQEDSAVYLCASSPRVAGGRGMQYFGPGTRLTVL.

This clonotype was detected many times. This rearrangement joins TRBV18 to TRBJ1-1; maybe TRBD1 (5 bases). This CDR3 region has 14 residues. Trimming took 3 bases from V and 0 from J, leaving 8 bases between them. The germline V gene encodes CDR1 KGHSH and CDR2 LQKENI. CDR3 sequence reads: CASSPQGMNTEAFF. CDR3 in DNA: TGTGCCAGCTCACCCCAGGGCATGAACACTGAAGCTTTCTTT.

V usage is TRBV29-1 and J usage is TRBJ1-1; possibly TRBD1 for D (6 bases). V gave up 7 bases and J gave up 3 bases, with 15 bases separating them. Looked up from germline, CDR1 is SQVTM and CDR2 is ANQGSEA. The CDR3 totals 13 residues. The CDR3: CSGRQAIDTEAFF. The CDR3 coding sequence is TGCAGCGGTCGACAGGCTATTGACACTGAAGCTTTCTTT.

The V gene is TRBV2, the J gene TRBJ2-7; 11 nucleotides line up with TRBD1. V shed 5 bases, J shed 4 bases, and the junction held 4 bases outside the gene matches. The CDR3 consists of 14 residues. The V gene's germline CDR1 is SNHLY and CDR2 FYNNEI. CDR3 amino acids: CASSMDRGLYEQYF. In DNA form, the CDR3 reads TGTGCCAGCAGTATGGACAGGGGGCTTTACGAGCAGTACTTC. The complete variable domain, with remaining parts taken from reference TRBV2 and TRBJ2-7, reads EPEVTQTPSHQVTQMGQEVILRCVPISNHLYFYWYRQILGQKVEFLVSFYNNEISEKSEIFDDQFSVERPDGSNFTLKIRSTKLEDSAMYFCASSMDRGLYEQYFGPGTRLTVT.

The chain uses TRBV6-1 and TRBJ1-1; no firm D call. The ends were cut back, 4 bases at V and 0 bases at J, with 12 bases in the middle. Germline loops: CDR1 MNHNS, CDR2 SASEGT. This CDR3 has 15 residues. CDR3 sequence reads: CASSGRNSMNTEAFF. For the CDR3, the DNA is TGTGCCAGCAGTGGACGGAACTCCATGAACACTGAAGCTTTCTTT.

The chain employs TRBV27 and TRBJ2-5; no clear D gene. The length of the CDR3 is 13 residues. The V gene's germline CDR1 is MNHEY and CDR2 SMNVEV (reference sequence). The V gene lost 5 bases and the J gene lost 0 bases, with 7 bases spanning the gap. The CDR3 protein is CASSPDDQETQYF. The CDR3 region has the DNA TGTGCCAGCAGTCCTGATGACCAAGAGACCCAGTACTTC.

The sample holds many counts of this clonotype. The CDR3 sequence is CASRPLAGGTDTQYF. The CDR3, as DNA: TGTGCCAGCAGACCCTTAGCGGGTGGCACAGATACGCAGTATTTT. The gene calls are TRBV6-1 and TRBJ2-3; 7 bases line up with TRBD2. V shed 6 bases and J 1 base; nucleotides not matched to a gene: 7. The germline gives CDR1 MNHNS, CDR2 SASEGT. The CDR3 is made up of 15 amino acids.

V gene TRBV7-9 combines with J gene TRBJ1-2; D is possibly TRBD1 (5 bases). Germline V gene lookup returns CDR1 SEHNR and CDR2 FQNEAQ (reference sequence). V dropped 5 bases and J dropped 0 bases, with 13 bases sitting between them. The CDR3 length is 15 residues. CDR3 coding DNA: TGTGCCAGCAGCCCCAGGGAGGGAGCTAACTATGGCTACACCTTC. Encoded protein: CASSPREGANYGYTF.

The chain joins TRBV29-1 to TRBJ2-1, with D possibly matching TRBD2 (7 bases). Germline-derived CDR1 and CDR2 are SQVTM and ANQGSEA. This CDR3 is 13 amino acids long. V gave up 1 base and J gave up 11 bases, with 15 bases separating them. Here the CDR3 reads CSVEAEGGRKQFF. The CDR3 DNA reads TGCAGCGTTGAAGCGGAGGGGGGGAGGAAGCAGTTCTTC.

This clonotype was counted only a few times. The chain carries TRBV10-3 and TRBJ1-1; a possible D gene is TRBD1 (5 bases). In germline, CDR1 is ENHRY, CDR2 SYGVKD. The CDR3 is 13 residues long. Trimming took 6 bases from V and 2 from J, leaving 10 bases between them. This CDR3 is CAIRETVNTEAFF. The CDR3 region has the DNA TGTGCCATCAGGGAGACAGTCAACACTGAAGCTTTCTTT.

The rearrangement joins TRBV10-3 to TRBJ1-2; TRBD1 matches at 10 bases. CDR1 ENHRY and CDR2 SYGVKD come from the germline V gene. This CDR3 comprises 13 residues. Losses at the gene ends were 3 bases for V and 10 bases for J; bases not matched to a gene: 5. CDR3 in DNA: TGTGCCATCAGTGACTCCGGGACAGGGGTCTACACCTTC. Encoded protein: CAISDSGTGVYTF.